This paragraph covers one T cell receptor beta chain sequence. Its specificity is not known. Within the sample, other DNA sequences also encode this same CDR3. Repertoires were generated with immunoSEQ multiplex PCR, while TCRdb's copy carries only in-frame clones and drops some. The sample lists 16,000 or so clones, under 90% occurring once. As for time point: cycle 4 day 1 (C4D1), after around six weeks of nivolumab. Brentuximab vedotin exposure varied, and every patient relapsed after autologous stem cell transplantation. This record comes from a study of PD-1 blockade in classical Hodgkin lymphoma. General study findings and limits: Repertoire differences lack defined causes, possibly disease activity or prior therapy. CD4+ TCR diversity, unlike CD8+, climbed significantly by C4D1. Complete responders started with a diversity level that resembled newly diagnosed patients at baseline. Patients starting nivolumab less than 1 year after ASCT had lower diversity and were excluded from later analyses.

The input for sequencing was peripheral blood mononuclear cells (PBMCs), taken before the fourth cycle of nivolumab. The receptor's source is a human donor with classical Hodgkin lymphoma.

The CDR3 DNA reads as TGCGCCAGCAGTAGGGGAACAGGGTCGATGGAGACCCAGTACTTC. Protein: CASSRGTGSMETQYF. The chain uses TRBV5-1 and TRBJ2-5, with D maybe TRBD1 (6 bases). Between the trimmed V and J ends, which lost 5 bases and 5 bases, there was a span of 19 bases. This CDR3 is built from 15 residues. The germline CDR1 and CDR2 sequences are SGHRS and YFSETQ.